This T cell receptor (beta chain) emerged from a study of blood T cell repertoires in COVID-19. The germline CDR1 and CDR2 sequences are SQVTM and ANQGSEA. Trimming stripped 6 bases from V and 9 bases from J, with 12 bases between. The CDR3 loop spans 11 amino acids. In terms of age and location, participants ranged from about 18 to 89 years and lived in about two dozen US areas. The table came from immunoSEQ multiplex PCR; TCRdb's copy has only in-frame clones and leaves some out. The table has 150,000 to 200,000 clones, about 84% seen once. The clonotype comes from a man between 45 and 60 years old who had recovered from COVID-19. The chain recombines TRBV29-1 with TRBJ2-1; possible D gene TRBD1, 6 bases. Sequencing used PBMCs or T cells enriched from blood (not recorded which). The CDR3 coding sequence is TGCAGCGTCAACCAGGGGAGTGAGCAGTTCTTC. Protein: CSVNQGSEQFF.